This TCR beta chain was recorded in a study of radiation and T cells in renal cell carcinoma. Libraries were prepared by immunoSEQ multiplex PCR; TCRdb keeps only in-frame clonotypes and omits some of them. The sample lists 150,000 to 200,000 clones; roughly nine tenths were seen once. CDR1 and CDR2 (germline): MNHNS, SASEGT. Trimming stripped 2 bases from V and 4 bases from J, with 9 bases between. The CDR3 spans 14 residues. Time point of the sample: blood 4 weeks post-SBRT, at nephrectomy. Treatment reported: 15 Gy SBRT to primary tumor, nephrectomy 4 weeks later. Nephrectomy followed 15 Gy stereotactic body radiation by 4 weeks.

The chain recombines TRBV6-1 with TRBJ2-1; D is possibly TRBD2 (5 bases). The sequence derives from a woman in her fifties or sixties with renal cell carcinoma. The starting material was blood, obtained from a patient whose treatment included radiotherapy and nephrectomy. CDR3 loop: CASSEPGEYNEQFF. For the CDR3, the DNA is TGTGCCAGCAGTGAACCCGGGGAGTACAATGAGCAGTTCTTC.